The entry that follows covers one T cell receptor (beta chain) sequence. Within the sample, other DNA sequences also encode this same CDR3. These data belong to a study of control samples from healthy donors and cancer patients. The CDR3 runs to 14 residues. Germline V lookup: CDR1 SGHRS, CDR2 YFSETQ. Trimming removed 0 bases at V and 0 bases at J, with 4 bases between. The table came from immunoSEQ multiplex PCR; TCRdb's copy has only in-frame clones and leaves some out. The repertoire has over 100,000 clones, around 88% of them found once; the top ten carry less than 3.5%. This TCR came from a man in his forties in good health. The specimen sequenced was blood. The V and J genes are TRBV5-1 and TRBJ1-3; D remains unclear. The CDR3 loop is CASSLGDSGNTIYF. CDR3 bases: TGCGCCAGCAGCTTGGGTGACTCTGGAAACACCATATATTTT.